This T cell receptor beta chain derives from a study of CD8 T cells in ankylosing spondylitis. One entry per CDR3 protein results from TCRdb running MiXCR on the 5' RACE reads. The table shows some 200,000 distinct CDR3 sequences, with roughly 24% occurring only once. This clonotype was picked up a small number of times. The CDR3 has 15 amino acids. After removal of 4 bases from V and 9 bases from J, the junction contained 5 bases not matched to a gene. Germline V lookup: CDR1 SGHDN, CDR2 FVKESK. The chain uses TRBV14 and TRBJ2-2; 13 bases line up with TRBD2. The sequence was collected from a male donor with ankylosing spondylitis or in good health (not recorded which). The sample taken for sequencing was blood, either unsorted or a sorted T cell fraction (not recorded which). The CDR3 sequence: CASSLRTSGSRELFF. CDR3 nucleotide sequence: TGTGCCAGCAGCCTCCGGACTAGCGGGAGCCGGGAGCTGTTTTTT.